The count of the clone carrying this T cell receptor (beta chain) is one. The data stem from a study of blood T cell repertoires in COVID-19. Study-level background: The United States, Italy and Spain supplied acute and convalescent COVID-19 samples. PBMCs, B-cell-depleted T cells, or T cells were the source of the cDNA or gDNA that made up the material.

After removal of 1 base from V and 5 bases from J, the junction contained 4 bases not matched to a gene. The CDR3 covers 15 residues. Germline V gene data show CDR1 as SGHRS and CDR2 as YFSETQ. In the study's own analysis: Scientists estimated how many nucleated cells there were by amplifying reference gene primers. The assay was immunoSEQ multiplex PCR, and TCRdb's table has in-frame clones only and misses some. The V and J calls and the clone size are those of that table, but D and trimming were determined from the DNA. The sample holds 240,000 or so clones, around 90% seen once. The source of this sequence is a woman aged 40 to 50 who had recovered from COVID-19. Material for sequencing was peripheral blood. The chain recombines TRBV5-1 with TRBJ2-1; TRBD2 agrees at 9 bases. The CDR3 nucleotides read TGCGCCAGCAGCTTGATGACTAGCGGTAACAATGAGCAGTTCTTC. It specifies CASSLMTSGNNEQFF.